The subject of this entry is one TCR beta chain. The antigen is unknown. The library targeted TCRbeta and was prepared with unique molecular identifiers. TCRdb reanalysed the PCR reads using MiXCR and keeps one entry per CDR3 protein. The table has 610,000 or so distinct CDR3 sequences, approximately 30% seen once. The sample comes from a study of T-cell reconstitution after alpha-beta-depleted transplantation in children. Study findings and constraints: At around two months after transplant, the alpha-beta T cells were reportedly derived from several hundred expanded clones that came from non-depleted graft cells. Diversity of TCRbeta at day 60 was high in some patients, arising from surviving recipient T cells and thymic progenitors. Hyperexpanded clones declined; after one year, newly produced T cells mostly supplied diversity.

CDR3 length: 15 residues. The ends were cut back, 2 bases at V and 2 bases at J, with 13 bases in the middle. Germline V lookup: CDR1 LGHDT, CDR2 YNNKEL (reference sequence). This receptor was obtained from a boy in the first two years of life with Wiskott-Aldrich syndrome, due to receive a stem cell transplant. The chain joins TRBV3-1 to TRBJ2-7, with D unclear. The sample was PBMCs, taken before TCRalphabeta/CD19-depleted stem cell transplant. The CDR3 DNA reads TGTGCCAGCAGCCAAACGTCTGAGCTTACCTACGAGCAGTACTTC. Encoded protein: CASSQTSELTYEQYF.